Following are 24 T cell receptor beta chains from one sample sequenced in a study of blood T cell repertoires in COVID-19. Repertoires were generated with immunoSEQ multiplex PCR, while TCRdb's copy carries only in-frame clones and drops some. Among 140,000 or so clones, roughly 85% were seen once, and the ten largest hold around 3%. Sequences were obtained from peripheral blood. These TCRs come from a man in his fifties or sixties with acute or convalescent COVID-19.

V usage is TRBV2 and J usage is TRBJ1-6, with D possibly being TRBD1 (5 bases). The CDR3 totals 14 residues. Germline V gene lookup returns CDR1 SNHLY and CDR2 FYNNEI. V lost 9 bases and J 0 bases, leaving 9 bases between the germline ends. The CDR3: CARTVGSYNSPLHF. Here the CDR3 DNA reads TGTGCCAGGACAGTTGGCTCCTATAATTCACCCCTCCACTTT.

The rearrangement joins TRBV6-6 to TRBJ2-6, with D possibly being TRBD1 (6 bases). The CDR3 totals 18 residues. Germline lookup yields CDR1 MNHNY and CDR2 SVGAGI (reference sequence). V gave up 5 bases and J gave up 4 bases, with 21 bases separating them. The CDR3 region is CASSRYRTTGPGANVLTF. The CDR3 DNA follows: TGTGCCAGCAGTCGCTACCGGACCACAGGGCCCGGGGCCAACGTCCTGACTTTC.

The chain has TRBV6-6 and TRBJ1-4, with a weak D call TRBD1 (6 bases). Trimming took off 4 bases at V and 6 bases at J, with 9 bases between the two ends. This CDR3 has 13 amino acids. The germline CDR1 and CDR2 sequences are MNHNY and SVGAGI (reference sequence). The CDR3 is CASSSGGYEKLFF. The DNA of the CDR3 is TGTGCCAGCAGTTCTGGGGGCTATGAAAAACTGTTTTTT.

J is TRBJ2-1 and V is TRBV30; 7 positions match TRBD2. V was pared by 2 bases and J by 6 bases, with 4 bases of the junction left unmatched. The CDR3 totals 13 residues. Germline CDR1 reads GTSNPN; CDR2 reads SVGIG (reference sequence). CDR3 sequence (DNA): TGTGCCTGGAGTTGGTTAGCGGGCAATGAGCAGTTCTTC. It translates to CAWSWLAGNEQFF.

The V gene is TRBV19, the J gene TRBJ2-3; TRBD2 matches at 12 bases. This CDR3 has 17 amino acids. Germline V lookup: CDR1 LNHDA, CDR2 SQIVND (reference sequence). V shed 3 bases and J 4 bases; nucleotides not matched to a gene: 8. This chain's CDR3 is CASSMGLAGGPSDTQYF. The DNA for the CDR3 is TGTGCCAGTAGTATGGGGCTAGCGGGAGGGCCGTCAGATACGCAGTATTTT.

V is TRBV27 and J is TRBJ2-7; possible D gene TRBD2, 5 bases. Trimming left V 0 bases short and J 5 bases short, with 14 bases between. The CDR3 extends over 15 amino acids. In germline, CDR1 is MNHEY, CDR2 SMNVEV (reference sequence). The CDR3 reads CASSLSNGVSHEQYF. The CDR3 DNA follows: TGTGCCAGCAGTTTATCGAACGGGGTTTCCCACGAGCAGTACTTC.

The rearrangement joins TRBV2 to TRBJ2-2, with TRBD2 matching over 9 bases. J was trimmed by 3 bases and V by 7 bases; bases with no gene match: 12. The CDR3 has 17 residues. Per germline, CDR1 SNHLY and CDR2 FYNNEI. The CDR3 DNA is TGTGCCAGCACTTTGACTCGCGGGGGGGCGGACACCGGGGAGCTGTTTTTT. Protein sequence: CASTLTRGGADTGELFF.

In nucleotides, the CDR3 is TGTGCCAGTAGGGACGCGACAGGGGCCCGGAATCAGCCCCAGCATTTT. Protein sequence: CASRDATGARNQPQHF. This chain uses TRBV19 with TRBJ1-5; TRBD1 matches at 8 bases. Germline V gene sequence: CDR1 LNHDA, CDR2 SQIVND (reference sequence). The CDR3 has 16 residues. Germline trimming cut 6 bases from V and 4 bases from J; bases unmatched to any gene: 11. Together with reference TRBV19 and TRBJ1-5, the CDR3 gives the full variable domain: DGGITQSPKYLFRKEGQNVTLSCEQNLNHDAMYWYRQDPGQGLRLIYYSQIVNDFQKGDIAEGYSVSREKKESFPLTVTSAQKNPTAFYLCASRDATGARNQPQHFGDGTRLSIL.

V gene TRBV28 combines with J gene TRBJ2-7; 7 bases align to TRBD1. V was clipped by 7 bases and J by 3 bases; unmatched bases: 12. CDR3 length equals 15 residues. The germline gives CDR1 MDHEN, CDR2 SYDVKM. For the CDR3, the DNA is TGTGCCAGCAAGAGAAACAGGGGCTTGTACTACGAGCAGTACTTC. Translating it yields CASKRNRGLYYEQYF.

V and J are TRBV2 and TRBJ1-3, with TRBD1 matching 8 bases. CDR3 length equals 13 residues. The junction had 3 bases not matched to a gene; V was cut back by 8 bases and J by 3 bases. Germline V gives CDR1 SNHLY, CDR2 FYNNEI. In DNA, the CDR3 is TGTGCCAGCGCAGGGGGCTTTGGAAACACCATATATTTT. This sequence encodes CASAGGFGNTIYF.

This clone was picked up a small number of times. This rearrangement joins TRBV6-5 to TRBJ2-7, with TRBD2 matching over 9 bases. The CDR3 consists of 15 residues. Germline-derived CDR1 and CDR2 are MNHEY and SVGAGI. Trimming cost V 5 bases and J 4 bases; bases outside gene matches: 9. The CDR3 DNA sequence: TGTGCCAGCAGTATCCGAGCGGGGGGTTATTACGAGCAGTACTTC. Translated, it gives CASSIRAGGYYEQYF.

This chain joins TRBV9 and TRBJ2-3, with 9 bases that match TRBD2. The germline CDR1 and CDR2 sequences are SGDLS and YYNGEE. Unmatched junction bases numbered 8, after V lost 3 bases and J lost 0 bases. The CDR3 is made up of 17 amino acids. The CDR3 sequence: CASSEDPTSGSTDTQYF. The CDR3 coding sequence is TGTGCCAGCAGCGAGGACCCGACTAGCGGAAGCACAGATACGCAGTATTTT.

This rearrangement joins TRBV5-1 to TRBJ2-5; D call uncertain. Germline CDR1 SGHRS, CDR2 YFSETQ. CDR3 length: 15 residues. V lost 0 bases, J lost 2 bases, and 11 bases lay in between. CDR3 region: CASSLAPGLQETQYF. The CDR3 nucleotides read TGCGCCAGCAGCTTGGCCCCAGGATTACAAGAGACCCAGTACTTC.

The rearrangement uses TRBV5-1 and TRBJ2-2; TRBD1 matches at 7 bases. Germline V CDR1 and CDR2: SGHRS, YFSETQ. With V trimmed by 4 bases and J by 5 bases, 8 bases remained unmatched. This CDR3 comprises 15 residues. The CDR3 loop is CASSPIKTGTGELFF. The CDR3 bases are TGCGCCAGCAGCCCCATCAAGACAGGGACCGGGGAGCTGTTTTTT.

The chain links TRBV6-5 to TRBJ1-2; 9 nucleotides align to TRBD1. Per the germline V gene, CDR1 is MNHEY and CDR2 is SVGAGI. The CDR3 sequence is 14 residues long. J was trimmed by 3 bases and V by 7 bases; bases with no gene match: 6. The CDR3 protein is CASTKTGGDYGYTF. DNA of the CDR3: TGTGCCAGCACCAAAACAGGGGGCGACTATGGCTACACCTTC.

This chain uses TRBV2 with TRBJ2-4; 7 nucleotides match TRBD1. The J segment lost 5 bases and the V segment lost 6 bases, leaving 4 bases of the junction unmatched. This CDR3 is 13 amino acids long. Per germline, CDR1 SNHLY and CDR2 FYNNEI. The CDR3 loop reads CASSPDRENIQYF. DNA for the CDR3: TGTGCCAGCAGCCCAGACAGGGAAAACATTCAGTACTTC.

The chain couples TRBV15 to TRBJ2-2; 10 bases line up with TRBD1. This CDR3 region has 17 residues. In germline, CDR1 is LNHNV, CDR2 YYDKDF (reference sequence). The trim removed 1 base at V and 7 bases at J, leaving 9 bases unmatched. CDR3 in DNA: TGTGCCACCAGCAGAGCAAGGGACAGGGGAGGGAGCGGGGAGCTGTTTTTT. Translation gives CATSRARDRGGSGELFF.

J is TRBJ1-5 and V is TRBV7-2; D is unresolved. This CDR3 spans 13 amino acids. The V gene's germline CDR1 is SGHTA and CDR2 FQGNSA. With 6 bases removed from V and 5 bases from J, the gap between germline ends came to 11 bases. The CDR3 bases are TGTGCCAGCAGTCGAGGGCCCGATCAGCCCCAGCATTTT. Translation gives CASSRGPDQPQHF. The complete variable domain, with remaining parts taken from reference TRBV7-2 and TRBJ1-5, reads GAGVSQSPSNKVTEKGKDVELRCDPISGHTALYWYRQSLGQGLEFLIYFQGNSAPDKSGLPSDRFSAERTGGSVSTLTIQRTQQEDSAVYLCASSRGPDQPQHFGDGTRLSIL.

The J gene is TRBJ1-2, the V gene TRBV19, with D maybe TRBD1 (5 bases). This CDR3 contains 12 residues. Germline-derived CDR1 and CDR2 are LNHDA and SQIVND (reference sequence). V was clipped by 6 bases and J by 4 bases, with 9 bases between them. The CDR3 sequence: CASRQGAYGYTF. CDR3 sequence (DNA): TGTGCCAGTAGGCAGGGTGCCTATGGCTACACCTTC.

This chain uses TRBV6-5 with TRBJ2-7, with D possibly TRBD1 on 6 matching bases. The CDR3 covers 13 residues. CDR1 and CDR2 (germline): MNHEY, SVGAGI. V was trimmed by 0 bases and J by 5 bases, leaving 8 bases between them. The chain's CDR3 is CASSYSGQNEQYF. As DNA, the CDR3 is TGTGCCAGCAGTTACTCAGGACAGAACGAGCAGTACTTC.

The rearrangement joins TRBV21-1 to TRBJ2-7; TRBD2, the table's D call, lacks a check against the DNA. TRBV21-1 corresponds to a pseudogene. This CDR3 has 18 residues. The CDR3 loop is CASSKVGTSDSSVCEQYF. The CDR3, as DNA: TGTGCCAGCAGCAAAGTTGGGACTAGCGATTCATCTGTGTGCGAGCAGTACTTC.

As DNA, the CDR3 is TGTGCCAGCTCACCGGGACAGGAGTATGGCTACACCTTC. This encodes CASSPGQEYGYTF. The chain recombines TRBV18 with TRBJ1-2, with 8 bases lining up with TRBD1. J was trimmed by 5 bases and V by 3 bases; bases with no gene match: 2. Germline V gene lookup returns CDR1 KGHSH and CDR2 LQKENI. The CDR3 is made up of 13 amino acids.

This clone was counted a single time. This chain uses TRBV9 with TRBJ1-3; D remains unclear. The CDR3 extends over 14 amino acids. CDR1 is SGDLS, CDR2 YYNGEE, per germline. Trimming took 0 bases from V and 3 from J, leaving 7 bases between them. This CDR3 reads CASSVALLGNTIYF. The CDR3 DNA sequence: TGTGCCAGCAGCGTAGCGTTACTTGGAAACACCATATATTTT.

The rearrangement links TRBV27 to TRBJ1-2; a possible D gene is TRBD1 (5 bases). The length of the CDR3 is 15 residues. Germline V lookup: CDR1 MNHEY, CDR2 SMNVEV (reference sequence). The V gene lost 6 bases and the J gene lost 0 bases, with 14 bases spanning the gap. Here the CDR3 DNA reads TGTGCCAGCAGGTCCACTCCAGGGTCTAACTATGGCTACACCTTC. Its translation: CASRSTPGSNYGYTF.